This is a list of T cell receptor beta chains from one sample in a study of T cell responses to AZD1222 COVID-19 vaccine. This table comes from immunoSEQ multiplex PCR, and its TCRdb copy is limited to in-frame clones, with some not included. This table has under 150,000 clones, 87% appearing once. The starting material was peripheral blood, obtained 28 days after the second AZD1222 dose. The receptors were sampled from an adult who received the AZD1222 COVID-19 vaccine. Each CDR3 is given with its conserved first and last residue. A D gene is named only where the DNA matches it firmly. Clone size is shown for a subset of rows, as once, few, many or a class of expanded clone.

- | TRBJ1-5 | - | TRBV6-1 | TGTGCCAGCAGTGAACTCCCTCAGACAAATCAGCCCCAGCATTTT | CASSELPQTNQPQHF
- | TRBJ1-2 | TRBD1 | TRBV25-1 | TGTGCCAGCAGTGCAGATCGGACAGGGGGCGGTGGCTACACCTTC | CASSADRTGGGGYTF
- | TRBJ1-3 | - | TRBV7-9 | TGTGCCAGCAGCTTAGCGAGAGGAAACACCATATATTTT | CASSLARGNTIYF
- | TRBJ1-6 | - | TRBV2 | TGTGCCAGCAGTGAACCCCAGGGATTTAATTCACCCCTCCACTTT | CASSEPQGFNSPLHF
- | TRBJ2-7 | - | TRBV7-9 | TGTGCCAGCAGCTCGGACTGGGGGACCTACGAGCAGTACTTC | CASSSDWGTYEQYF
few | TRBJ2-3 | - | TRBV19 | TGTGCCAGTAGTATGGGCCGGACAGATACGCAGTATTTT | CASSMGRTDTQYF
- | TRBJ1-2 | - | TRBV12-3/TRBV12-4 | TGTGCCATCACGAGGGGGTTATACTATGGCTACACCTTC | CAITRGLYYGYTF
few | TRBJ1-5 | TRBD1 | TRBV7-8 | TGTGCCAGCAGCTCGGACAGGGGAGGAAATCAGCCCCAGCATTTT | CASSSDRGGNQPQHF
few | TRBJ2-1 | - | TRBV9 | TGTGCCAGCAGTTCCTCTGGGAGGGGGGGAAACAATGAGCAGTTCTTC | CASSSSGRGGNNEQFF
- | TRBJ1-1 | - | TRBV3-1/TRBV3-2 | TGTGCCAGCAGCCATGCGCCTAGGGGCACTGAAGCTTTCTTT | CASSHAPRGTEAFF
- | TRBJ1-6 | - | TRBV27 | TGTGCCAGCAGTTTATCGTGGAGGAGTTCACCCCTCCACTTT | CASSLSWRSSPLHF
once | TRBJ1-5 | TRBD1 | TRBV6-2/TRBV6-3 | TGTGCCAGCAGTCACTCAGGGGGCTTCAATCAGCCCCAGCATTTT | CASSHSGGFNQPQHF
- | TRBJ1-1 | - | TRBV7-8 | TGTGCCAGCAGCAAAGAACAAGGGGGGGGAACTGAAGCTTTCTTT | CASSKEQGGGTEAFF
- | TRBJ1-4 | - | TRBV30 | TGTGCCTGGAGGGGCCTGACACTCCTGGGTGAAAAACTGTTTTTT | CAWRGLTLLGEKLFF
- | TRBJ1-4 | - | TRBV6-6 | TGTGCCAGCAGTTACTCCGAAAAACTGTTTTTT | CASSYSEKLFF
once | TRBJ2-7 | - | TRBV19 | TGTGCCAGTACCGCTTGGGGCGAGCAGTACTTC | CASTAWGEQYF
- | TRBJ2-3 | - | TRBV19 | TGTGCCAGTAGTATTGGGTGGCAGGGGCTTCACACGCAGTATTTT | CASSIGWQGLHTQYF
- | TRBJ1-2 | TRBD1 | TRBV16 | TGTGCCAGCAGCCAATCGTGGCAGGGGGGAAGCTATGGCTACACCTTC | CASSQSWQGGSYGYTF
- | TRBJ1-2 | - | TRBV2 | TGTGCCAGCAGTTTTCCAGGGGAGGACTATGGCTACACCTTC | CASSFPGEDYGYTF
once | TRBJ2-7 | TRBD1 | TRBV7-8 | TGTGCCAGCAGCTCCCACCGGGACAGTTCCTACGAGCAGTACTTC | CASSSHRDSSYEQYF
- | TRBJ1-1 | - | TRBV4-3 | TGCGCCAGCAGCCCACCTGGGCGGGTGACACCACCCCCGAACACTGAAGCTTTCTTT | CASSPPGRVTPPPNTEAFF
- | TRBJ1-2 | TRBD1 | TRBV6-5 | TGTGCCAGCAGTTACGATCGACAGGGCCGTGGCTACACCTTC | CASSYDRQGRGYTF
few | TRBJ1-2 | - | TRBV19 | TGTGCCAGTAGTATCAGAGGCAGGGGAACCTATGGCTACACCTTC | CASSIRGRGTYGYTF
- | TRBJ1-5 | - | TRBV24-1 | TGTGCCACCAGTGAAGGAGATCAGCCCCAGCATTTT | CATSEGDQPQHF
- | TRBJ1-3 | - | TRBV27 | TGTGCCAGCAGTCGACAGGCCACTGGAAACACCATATATTTT | CASSRQATGNTIYF
- | TRBJ1-3 | - | TRBV3-1/TRBV3-2 | TGTGCCAGCAGCCATGGAAACTCTGGAAACACCATATATTTT | CASSHGNSGNTIYF
- | TRBJ1-2 | - | TRBV18 | TGTGCCAGCTCAGAGATTATTTCTAAAGGCTACACCTTC | CASSEIISKGYTF
- | TRBJ2-1 | - | TRBV19 | TGTGCCTCCGCCCGGCAGGGGGGGAACAATGAGCAGTTCTTC | CASARQGGNNEQFF
- | TRBJ1-5 | - | TRBV18 | TGTGCCAGCTCACCACTGGGGGGTAGCAATCAGCCCCAGCATTTT | CASSPLGGSNQPQHF
once | TRBJ1-2 | TRBD1 | TRBV19 | TGTGCCAGTAGTATAGGGACAGGTCGCTATGGCTACACCTTC | CASSIGTGRYGYTF
- | TRBJ2-3 | - | TRBV30 | TGTGCCTGGAATAACCCCCAGGGAACCCCCAGGGATACGCAGTATTTT | CAWNNPQGTPRDTQYF
- | TRBJ2-2 | - | TRBV4-1 | TGCGCCAGCAGCCACCAGAGGGGGACCGGGGAGCTGTTTTTT | CASSHQRGTGELFF
- | TRBJ2-5 | TRBD2 | TRBV2 | TGTGCCAGCAGGCAACTAGCGGGGGCAGAGACCCAGTACTTC | CASRQLAGAETQYF
- | TRBJ1-6 | - | TRBV18 | TGTGCCAGCTCACCGGGGGGTTTGGATTCACCCCTCCACTTT | CASSPGGLDSPLHF
few | TRBJ2-5 | TRBD2 | TRBV6-6 | TGTGCCAGCAGTCCCCCTAGCGGGGGGGCCCAAGAGACCCAGTACTTC | CASSPPSGGAQETQYF
- | TRBJ1-1 | TRBD1 | TRBV28 | TGTGCCAGCAGTTTCGGACAGGAGCTGTTGAAGGGTTTCTTT | CASSFGQELLKGFF
- | TRBJ1-2 | - | TRBV7-2 | TGTGCCAGCAGCTTAGGGTACAGTAAAGGCTATGGCTACACCTTC | CASSLGYSKGYGYTF
- | TRBJ2-4 | - | TRBV7-2 | TGTGCCAGCAGCTTACGGGTCGGGGGACTGGCGGCCAAAAACATTCAGTACTTC | CASSLRVGGLAAKNIQYF
once | TRBJ2-2 | TRBD1 | TRBV7-8 | TGTGCCAGCAGCTTACGGCCAGGACAGGGAATCGGCGGGGAGCTGTTTTTT | CASSLRPGQGIGGELFF
- | TRBJ1-3 | - | TRBV18 | TGTGCCAGCTCACCACCGGGGGCTGGAAACACCATATATTTT | CASSPPGAGNTIYF
- | TRBJ1-1 | - | TRBV6-1 | TGTGCCAGCAGTGAAGGTGGGGGAGGGAGGACTGAAGCTTTCTTT | CASSEGGGGRTEAFF
- | TRBJ1-1 | - | TRBV19 | TGTGCCAGTAGTATTTACAGGGCTGGGGTGAACACTGAAGCTTTCTTT | CASSIYRAGVNTEAFF
- | TRBJ2-1 | - | TRBV6-5 | TGTGCCAGCAGTTGGACTTTGGAGGGGTCCTACAATGAGCAGTTCTTC | CASSWTLEGSYNEQFF
- | TRBJ2-2 | - | TRBV11-3 | - | CASSSSLVTGELFF
- | TRBJ2-7 | - | TRBV29-1 | TGCAGCGTTGAAGGACTCGGGGAGCAGTACTTC | CSVEGLGEQYF